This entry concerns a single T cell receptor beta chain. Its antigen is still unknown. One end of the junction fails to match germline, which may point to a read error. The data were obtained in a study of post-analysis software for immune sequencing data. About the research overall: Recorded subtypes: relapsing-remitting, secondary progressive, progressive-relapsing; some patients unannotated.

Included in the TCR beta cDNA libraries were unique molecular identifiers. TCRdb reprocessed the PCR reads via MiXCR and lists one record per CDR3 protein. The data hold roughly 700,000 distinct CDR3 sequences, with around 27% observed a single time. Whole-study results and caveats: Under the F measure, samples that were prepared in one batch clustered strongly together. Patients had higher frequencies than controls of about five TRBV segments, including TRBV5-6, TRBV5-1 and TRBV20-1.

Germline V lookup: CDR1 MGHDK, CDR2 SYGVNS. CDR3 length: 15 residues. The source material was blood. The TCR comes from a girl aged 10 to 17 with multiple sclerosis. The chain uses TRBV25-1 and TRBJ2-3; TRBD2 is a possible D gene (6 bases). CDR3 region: CANSDPGTSTDTQYF. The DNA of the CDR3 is TGTGCCAACAGTGATCCCGGGACTAGCACAGATACGCAGTATTTT.